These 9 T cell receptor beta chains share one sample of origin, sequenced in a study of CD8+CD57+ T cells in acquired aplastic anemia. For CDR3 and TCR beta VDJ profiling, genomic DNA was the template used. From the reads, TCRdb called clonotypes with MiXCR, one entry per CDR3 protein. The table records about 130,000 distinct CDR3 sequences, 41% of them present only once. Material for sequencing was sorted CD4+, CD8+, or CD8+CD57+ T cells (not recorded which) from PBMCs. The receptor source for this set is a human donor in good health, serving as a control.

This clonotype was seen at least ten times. This chain's CDR3 is CASSLEGLNSPLHF. The CDR3 DNA follows: TGTGCCAGCAGCTTAGAAGGGCTCAATTCACCCCTCCACTTT. This sequence joins TRBV11-3 and TRBJ1-6; D is unresolved. Germline V CDR1 and CDR2: SGHNT, YENEEA. The CDR3 loop spans 14 amino acids. V lost 0 bases to trimming and J lost 7 bases, with 7 bases between them.

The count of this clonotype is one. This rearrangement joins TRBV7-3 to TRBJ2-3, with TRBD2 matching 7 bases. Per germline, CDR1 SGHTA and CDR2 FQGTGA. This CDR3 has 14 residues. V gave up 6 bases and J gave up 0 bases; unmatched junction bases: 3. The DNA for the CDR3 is TGTGCCAGCAGTCGGGGGGTAAGCACAGATACGCAGTATTTT. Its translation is CASSRGVSTDTQYF.

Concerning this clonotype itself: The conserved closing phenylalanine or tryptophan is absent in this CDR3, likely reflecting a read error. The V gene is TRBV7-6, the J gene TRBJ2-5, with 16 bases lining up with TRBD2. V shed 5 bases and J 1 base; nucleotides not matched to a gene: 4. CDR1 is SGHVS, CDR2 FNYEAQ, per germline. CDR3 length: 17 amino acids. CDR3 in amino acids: CASSVGLAGGLQETQYL. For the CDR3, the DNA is TGTGCCAGCAGCGTGGGACTAGCGGGGGGGCTCCAAGAGACCCAGTACCTC.

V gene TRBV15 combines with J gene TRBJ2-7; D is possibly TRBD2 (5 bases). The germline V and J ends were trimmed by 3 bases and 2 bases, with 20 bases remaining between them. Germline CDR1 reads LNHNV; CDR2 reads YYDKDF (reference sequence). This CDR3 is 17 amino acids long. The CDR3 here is CATSSLAPGSSTYEQYF. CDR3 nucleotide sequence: TGTGCCACCAGCAGCTTGGCCCCTGGGAGTTCTACCTACGAGCAGTACTTC. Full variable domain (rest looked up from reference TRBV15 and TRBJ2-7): DAMVIQNPRYQVTQFGKPVTLSCSQTLNHNVMYWYQQKSSQAPKLLFHYYDKDFNNEADTPDNFQSRRPNTSFCFLDIRSPGLGDTAMYLCATSSLAPGSSTYEQYFGPGTRLTVT.

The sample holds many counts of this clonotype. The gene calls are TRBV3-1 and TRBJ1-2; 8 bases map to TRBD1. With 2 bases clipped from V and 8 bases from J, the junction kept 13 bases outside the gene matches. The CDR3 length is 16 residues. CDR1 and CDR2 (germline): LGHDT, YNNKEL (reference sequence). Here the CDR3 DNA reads TGTGCCAGCAGCCAACCCGGGACAGGTAGCCAAGACGGCTACACCTTC. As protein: CASSQPGTGSQDGYTF.

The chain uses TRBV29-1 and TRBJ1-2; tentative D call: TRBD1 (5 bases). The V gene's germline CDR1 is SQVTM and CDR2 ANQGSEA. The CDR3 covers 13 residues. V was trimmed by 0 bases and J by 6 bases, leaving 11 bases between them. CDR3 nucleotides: TGCAGCGTTGAAGATCTTGGGGCCGATGGCTACACCTTC. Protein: CSVEDLGADGYTF. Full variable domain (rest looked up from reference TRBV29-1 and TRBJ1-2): SAVISQKPSRDICQRGTSLTIQCQVDSQVTMMFWYRQQPGQSLTLIATANQGSEATYESGFVIDKFPISRPNLTFSTLTVSNMSPEDSSIYLCSVEDLGADGYTFGSGTRLTVV.

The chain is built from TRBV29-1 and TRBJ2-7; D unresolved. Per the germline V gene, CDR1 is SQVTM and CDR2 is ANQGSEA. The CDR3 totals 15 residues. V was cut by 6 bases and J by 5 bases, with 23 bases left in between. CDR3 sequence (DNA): TGCAGCGTGGACCAGATTGGCGGCGCCCCAGACGAGCAGTACTTC. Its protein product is CSVDQIGGAPDEQYF.

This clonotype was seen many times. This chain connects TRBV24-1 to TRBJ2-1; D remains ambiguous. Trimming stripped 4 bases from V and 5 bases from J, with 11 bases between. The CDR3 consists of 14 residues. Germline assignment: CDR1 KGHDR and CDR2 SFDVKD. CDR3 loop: CATSESYRDNEQFF. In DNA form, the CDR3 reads TGTGCCACCAGTGAGTCATACAGAGACAATGAGCAGTTCTTC.

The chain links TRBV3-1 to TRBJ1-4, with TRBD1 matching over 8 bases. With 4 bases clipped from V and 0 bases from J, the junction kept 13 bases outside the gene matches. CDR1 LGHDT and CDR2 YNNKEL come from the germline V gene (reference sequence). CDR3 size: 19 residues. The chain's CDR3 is CASSPNFGQGYATNEKLFF. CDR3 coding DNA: TGTGCCAGCAGCCCAAACTTTGGACAGGGATACGCAACTAATGAAAAACTGTTTTTT.